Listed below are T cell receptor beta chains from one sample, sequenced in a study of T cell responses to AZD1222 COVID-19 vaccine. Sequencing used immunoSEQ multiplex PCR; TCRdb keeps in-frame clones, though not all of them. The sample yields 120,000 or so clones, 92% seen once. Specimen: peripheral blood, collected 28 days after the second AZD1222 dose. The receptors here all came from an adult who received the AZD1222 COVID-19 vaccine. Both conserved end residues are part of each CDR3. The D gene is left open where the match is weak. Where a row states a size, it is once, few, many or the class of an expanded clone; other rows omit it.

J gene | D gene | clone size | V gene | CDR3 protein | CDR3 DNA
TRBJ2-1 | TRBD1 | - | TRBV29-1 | CSVGGQLEQFF | TGCAGCGTTGGGGGACAGCTTGAGCAGTTCTTC
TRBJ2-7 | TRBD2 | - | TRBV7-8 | CASSQRELAYEQYF | TGTGCCAGCAGCCAGCGGGAACTAGCCTACGAGCAGTACTTC
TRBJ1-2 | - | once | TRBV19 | CASSISITDGYTF | TGTGCCAGTAGTATATCGATAACGGATGGCTACACCTTC
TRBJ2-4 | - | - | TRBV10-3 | CAISESEQTLAKNIQYF | TGTGCCATCAGTGAGTCGGAACAGACCCTAGCCAAAAACATTCAGTACTTC
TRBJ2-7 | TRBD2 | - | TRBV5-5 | CASSLGGLAGDYEQYF | TGTGCCAGCAGCTTGGGAGGACTAGCGGGGGACTACGAGCAGTACTTC
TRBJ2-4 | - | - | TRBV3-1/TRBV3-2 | CASSQGIPGVDIQYF | TGTGCCAGCAGCCAAGGGATACCAGGGGTAGACATTCAGTACTTC
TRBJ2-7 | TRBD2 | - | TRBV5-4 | CASSLLPSGGTTSYEQYF | TGTGCCAGCAGCCTCCTCCCTAGCGGGGGGACAACGTCCTACGAGCAGTACTTC
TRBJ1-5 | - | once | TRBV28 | CASSPRGTLATQPQHF | TGTGCCAGCAGTCCGCGCGGGACACTAGCGACTCAGCCCCAGCATTTT
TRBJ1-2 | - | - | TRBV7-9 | CASSPAALYGYTF | TGTGCCAGCAGCCCCGCCGCTCTATATGGCTACACCTTC
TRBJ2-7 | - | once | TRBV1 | CTSSRLKWEFEGRGYEQYF | TGCACCAGCAGCCGACTAAAGTGGGAGTTTGAAGGTCGGGGTTACGAGCAGTACTTC
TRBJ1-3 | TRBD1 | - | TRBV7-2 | CASSLLGQGSSGNTIYF | TGTGCCAGCAGCTTACTGGGACAGGGGAGCTCTGGAAACACCATATATTTT
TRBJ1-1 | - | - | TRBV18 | CASSPRIGGDTEAFF | TGTGCCAGCTCACCACGGATAGGGGGGGATACTGAAGCTTTCTTT
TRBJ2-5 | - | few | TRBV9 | CASSPTEETQYF | TGTGCCAGCAGCCCCACCGAAGAGACCCAGTACTTC
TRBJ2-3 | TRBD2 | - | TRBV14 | CASSQTSGGPVGTDTQYF | TGTGCCAGCAGCCAAACTAGCGGGGGGCCGGTTGGCACAGATACGCAGTATTTT
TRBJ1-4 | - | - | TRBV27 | CASSLSLGLNEKLFF | TGTGCCAGCAGTTTATCTCTCGGACTTAATGAAAAACTGTTTTTT
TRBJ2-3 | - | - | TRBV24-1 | CATSDPISTDTQYF | TGTGCCACCAGTGACCCGATCTCCACAGATACGCAGTATTTT
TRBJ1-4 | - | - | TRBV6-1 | CASSGGSNNEKLFF | TGTGCCAGCAGCGGGGGGTCGAATAATGAAAAACTGTTTTTT
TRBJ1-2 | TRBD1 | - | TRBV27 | CASSLWGEGQWFDGYTF | TGTGCCAGCAGTTTATGGGGTGAGGGACAGTGGTTCGATGGCTACACCTTC
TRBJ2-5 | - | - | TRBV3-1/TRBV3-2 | CAAAGAQETQYF | TGTGCCGCTGCGGGGGCTCAAGAGACCCAGTACTTC
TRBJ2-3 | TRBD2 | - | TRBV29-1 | CSGGGTDTQYF | TGCAGCGGGGGAGGGACAGATACGCAGTATTTT
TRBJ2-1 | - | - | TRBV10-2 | CASFGSSYNEQFF | TGCGCCAGCTTCGGGAGCTCCTACAATGAGCAGTTCTTC
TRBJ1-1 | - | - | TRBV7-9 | CASSLTSPNTEAFF | TGTGCCAGCAGCTTAACCAGTCCAAACACTGAAGCTTTCTTT
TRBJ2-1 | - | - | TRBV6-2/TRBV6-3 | CASSYNNEQFF | TGTGCCAGCAGTTACAATAATGAGCAGTTCTTC
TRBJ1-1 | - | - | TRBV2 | CASRGATEAFF | TGTGCCAGCAGGGGTGCCACTGAAGCTTTCTTT
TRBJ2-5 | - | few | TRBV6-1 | CASSEGAQTQYF | TGTGCCAGCAGTGAAGGAGCGCAGACCCAGTACTTC
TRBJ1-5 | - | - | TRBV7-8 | CASSLAGGERYQPQHF | TGTGCCAGCAGCTTAGCGGGCGGGGAACGTTATCAGCCCCAGCATTTT
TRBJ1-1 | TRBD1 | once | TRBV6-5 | CASSKRDRGYGEAFF | TGTGCCAGCAGTAAACGGGACAGGGGCTATGGTGAAGCTTTCTTT
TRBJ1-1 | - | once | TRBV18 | CASTTGFTEAFF | TGTGCCAGCACCACAGGGTTCACTGAAGCTTTCTTT
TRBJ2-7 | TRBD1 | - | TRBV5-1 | CASSHDRGGYEQYF | TGCGCCAGCAGCCATGACAGGGGCGGCTACGAGCAGTACTTC